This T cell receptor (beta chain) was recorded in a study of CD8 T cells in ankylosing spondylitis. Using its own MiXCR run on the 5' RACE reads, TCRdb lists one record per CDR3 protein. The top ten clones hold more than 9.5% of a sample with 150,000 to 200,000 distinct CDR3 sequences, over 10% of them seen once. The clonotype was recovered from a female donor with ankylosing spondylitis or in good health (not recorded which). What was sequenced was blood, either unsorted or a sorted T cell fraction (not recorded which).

CDR3 nucleotide sequence: TGTGCCAGGGATAACAGCGGGAGGGGGAATGAGCAGTTCTTC. Translation: CARDNSGRGNEQFF. The chain recombines TRBV2 with TRBJ2-1; 10 bases are shared with TRBD2. The CDR3 contains 14 residues. V shed 9 bases, J shed 7 bases, and the junction held 9 bases outside the gene matches. The germline gives CDR1 SNHLY, CDR2 FYNNEI.